The 29 T cell receptor beta chains given below trace back to one sample, sequenced in a study of T-cell memory formation after mild COVID-19. TCRdb redid the calling of the 5' RACE reads with MiXCR, one entry per CDR3 protein. The sample lists more than 70,000 distinct CDR3 sequences; approximately 14% were seen once. Sequencing was carried out using PBMCs or a T cell subset sorted from them (not recorded which). The receptors here all came from an adult woman who had mild COVID-19 (a few samples of this study predate the infection). Cell type and time point are not known.

This clonotype has just a few counts. J is TRBJ2-1 and V is TRBV7-9, with a possible D match to TRBD2 (6 bases). Germline CDR1 reads SEHNR; CDR2 reads FQNEAQ (reference sequence). V was cut by 6 bases and J by 6 bases, with 18 bases left in between. This CDR3 is 15 amino acids long. Here the CDR3 reads CASSHPQRVGNEQFF. The CDR3 DNA reads as TGTGCCAGCAGTCACCCCCAGCGGGTTGGCAATGAGCAGTTCTTC.

The chain has TRBV6-6 and TRBJ2-3; 7 nucleotides match TRBD2. With V trimmed by 8 bases and J by 4 bases, 12 bases remained unmatched. CDR3 length equals 15 residues. Germline-derived CDR1 and CDR2 are MNHNY and SVGAGI (reference sequence). The CDR3 region is CASGRGGYSADTQYF. CDR3 nucleotide sequence: TGTGCCAGCGGAAGGGGAGGGTACAGTGCAGATACGCAGTATTTT.

This clonotype was observed a handful of times. The chain joins TRBV7-9 to TRBJ2-2, with D unresolved. The CDR3 totals 15 residues. V lost 3 bases and J 0 bases, leaving 8 bases between the germline ends. From germline, CDR1 is SEHNR and CDR2 FQNEAQ (reference sequence). CDR3 sequence (DNA): TGTGCCAGCAGCTTTGGGTACACGAACACCGGGGAGCTGTTTTTT. Translating gives CASSFGYTNTGELFF. Combining the CDR3 with reference TRBV7-9 and TRBJ2-2 gives the whole variable domain DTGVSQNPRHKITKRGQNVTFRCDPISEHNRLYWYRQTLGQGPEFLTYFQNEAQLEKSRLLSDRFSAERPKGSFSTLEIQRTEQGDSAMYLCASSFGYTNTGELFFGEGSRLTVL.

The rearrangement uses TRBV19 and TRBJ2-1; the match to TRBD1 covers 9 bases. The J segment lost 4 bases and the V segment lost 4 bases, leaving 11 bases of the junction unmatched. Germline loops: CDR1 LNHDA, CDR2 SQIVND (reference sequence). This CDR3 has 17 residues. CDR3 protein: CASSTDRGTRFYNEQFF. Written as DNA, the CDR3 is TGTGCCAGTAGTACTGACAGGGGGACGAGGTTTTACAATGAGCAGTTCTTC.

This chain uses TRBV20-1 with TRBJ2-7; a possible D gene is TRBD2 (6 bases). From germline, CDR1 is DFQATT and CDR2 SNEGSKA (reference sequence). This CDR3 is built from 15 residues. Trimming cost V 0 bases and J 3 bases, with 15 bases left between them. The CDR3 protein is CSARDTSQLGYEQYF. CDR3 nucleotides: TGCAGTGCTAGAGATACTAGCCAGTTAGGCTACGAGCAGTACTTC.

The chain employs TRBV4-1 and TRBJ2-5; 7 nucleotides align to TRBD1. The CDR3 consists of 16 residues. The V gene end was trimmed by 2 bases and the J gene end by 2 bases; junction bases not matched to a gene: 8. Germline CDR1 reads MGHRA; CDR2 reads YSYEKL. This CDR3 is CASSQLTGVKQETQYF. The DNA of the CDR3 is TGCGCCAGCAGCCAACTCACAGGGGTGAAACAAGAGACCCAGTACTTC.

This clonotype was observed a few times. The CDR3 bases are TGTGCCAGCGGGGTAGGAAACACTGAAGCTTTCTTT. Its protein product is CASGVGNTEAFF. The chain links TRBV6-6 to TRBJ1-1; D is uncertain. V gave up 8 bases and J gave up 2 bases, with 9 bases separating them. The germline V gene has CDR1 MNHNY and CDR2 SVGAGI (reference sequence). This CDR3 is built from 12 residues.

This clonotype was counted between two and nine times. The chain combines TRBV7-9 with TRBJ2-7, with 9 bases lining up with TRBD1. The junction had 6 bases not matched to a gene; V was cut back by 4 bases and J by 2 bases. Germline CDR1 reads SEHNR; CDR2 reads FQNEAQ (reference sequence). The CDR3 spans 15 residues. The CDR3 DNA reads as TGTGCCAGCAGCTCCCGGGACAGGGACCCCTACGAGCAGTACTTC. Amino acids: CASSSRDRDPYEQYF.

This clonotype was counted a few times. The chain couples TRBV27 to TRBJ1-2; the D is unclear. This CDR3 spans 13 amino acids. Germline CDR1 and CDR2: MNHEY and SMNVEV (reference sequence). Trimming stripped 2 bases from V and 2 bases from J, with 6 bases between. The CDR3 coding sequence is TGTGCCAGCAGTTTAGGGCGGAACTATGGCTACACCTTC. Encoded protein: CASSLGRNYGYTF.

The chain carries TRBV7-2 and TRBJ2-1; the D gene is possibly TRBD2 (5 bases). The V gene lost 4 bases and the J gene lost 3 bases, with 7 bases spanning the gap. This CDR3 has 13 amino acids. Germline V CDR1 and CDR2: SGHTA, FQGNSA. For the CDR3, the DNA is TGTGCCAGCAGCTCCCGGGACTACAATGAGCAGTTCTTC. Translation gives CASSSRDYNEQFF.

This clonotype is termed medium-sized. The V and J genes are TRBV20-1 and TRBJ2-5; perhaps TRBD2 as D (5 bases). Germline CDR1 is DFQATT and CDR2 is SNEGSKA (reference sequence). This CDR3 region has 12 residues. Deletions cut 6 bases from V and 5 bases from J, with 13 bases between. The CDR3 loop reads CSAQQDSETQYF. The CDR3 nucleotides read TGCAGTGCACAGCAGGACTCGGAGACCCAGTACTTC.

V gene TRBV27 combines with J gene TRBJ2-7; possibly TRBD1 for D (6 bases). Trimming cost V 5 bases and J 2 bases, with 16 bases left between them. CDR3 length: 15 amino acids. The germline V gene encodes CDR1 MNHEY and CDR2 SMNVEV (reference sequence). The DNA for the CDR3 is TGTGCCAGCAGTCCGATGTGGACAGAGACCTACGAGCAGTACTTC. Amino acid sequence: CASSPMWTETYEQYF.

V and J are TRBV7-3 and TRBJ2-7, with D perhaps TRBD2 (6 bases). The CDR3 has 14 amino acids. Per germline, CDR1 SGHTA and CDR2 FQGTGA. The V gene lost 2 bases and the J gene lost 2 bases, with 10 bases spanning the gap. The CDR3 DNA is TGTGCCAGCAGCTTAGGTAGCGGAACCTACGAGCAGTACTTC. It encodes CASSLGSGTYEQYF.

This clonotype was detected a few times. The chain uses TRBV5-1 and TRBJ2-3; TRBD2 agrees at 11 bases. The CDR3 has 17 amino acids. CDR1 is SGHRS and CDR2 is YFSETQ in the germline V gene. Unmatched junction bases numbered 5, after V lost 0 bases and J lost 2 bases. The CDR3 sequence is CASSLAVTSGDTDTQYF. The CDR3 coding sequence is TGCGCCAGCAGCTTGGCCGTGACTAGCGGGGACACAGATACGCAGTATTTT.

This chain uses TRBV10-2 with TRBJ1-1, with a weak D call TRBD1 (5 bases). Germline V lookup: CDR1 WSHSY, CDR2 SAAADI. This CDR3 spans 13 amino acids. The V end was cut by 2 bases, the J end by 5 bases, with 9 bases between. The CDR3 sequence: CASSEQGWTEAFF. The CDR3 DNA sequence: TGCGCCAGCAGTGAGCAGGGATGGACTGAAGCTTTCTTT.

J is TRBJ2-1 and V is TRBV7-6; the D gene is possibly TRBD1 (6 bases). Germline lookup yields CDR1 SGHVS and CDR2 FNYEAQ. V lost 5 bases and J lost 5, with 13 bases in between. The CDR3 covers 14 residues. The CDR3 here is CASSPSRDNNEQFF. The CDR3 DNA sequence: TGTGCCAGCAGCCCCTCCCGGGACAACAATGAGCAGTTCTTC.

This clonotype was seen only a few times. The chain has TRBV7-6 and TRBJ1-6, with TRBD1 as a possible D gene (5 bases). Trimming removed 4 bases at V and 10 bases at J, with 11 bases between. In germline, CDR1 is SGHVS, CDR2 FNYEAQ. This CDR3 has 13 residues. The CDR3 sequence is CASSYQGTSPLHF. DNA for the CDR3: TGTGCCAGCAGCTATCAGGGAACCTCACCCCTCCACTTT.

The chain employs TRBV11-1 and TRBJ2-3; 16 nucleotides agree with TRBD2. CDR1 SGHAT and CDR2 FQDESV come from the germline V gene (reference sequence). There are 20 residues in the CDR3. The trim removed 5 bases at V and 4 bases at J, leaving 15 bases unmatched. The CDR3 nucleotides are TGTGCCAGCAGCCATTTCCCCGGGACTAGCGGGAGGGCTTTCCCAGATACGCAGTATTTT. It codes for CASSHFPGTSGRAFPDTQYF. The entire variable domain, with the rest obtained from reference TRBV11-1 and TRBJ2-3, is as follows: EAEVAQSPRYKITEKSQAVAFWCDPISGHATLYWYRQILGQGPELLVQFQDESVVDDSQLPKDRFSAERLKGVDSTLKIQPAELGDSAMYLCASSHFPGTSGRAFPDTQYFGPGTRLTVL.

The chain employs TRBV7-2 and TRBJ2-3, with D perhaps TRBD2 (6 bases). Germline values: CDR1 SGHTA, CDR2 FQGNSA. There are 16 residues in the CDR3. Trimming removed 4 bases from V and 2 bases from J, with 16 bases in between. The CDR3 DNA reads TGTGCCAGCAGCTCCAGACTAGGTTGGGCCACAGATACGCAGTATTTT. Translated, it gives CASSSRLGWATDTQYF.

The chain combines TRBV11-2 with TRBJ2-7; D possibly uses TRBD1 or TRBD2 (6 bases each). V was clipped by 5 bases and J by 3 bases, with 17 bases between them. This CDR3 has 15 amino acids. Germline lookup yields CDR1 SGHAT and CDR2 FQNNGV. The CDR3 nucleotides read TGTGCCAGCAGCCTATACCGGGGGCAAGTCTACGAGCAGTACTTC. Residues: CASSLYRGQVYEQYF. The full variable domain, completed using reference TRBV11-2 and TRBJ2-7, is EAGVAQSPRYKIIEKRQSVAFWCNPISGHATLYWYQQILGQGPKLLIQFQNNGVVDDSQLPKDRFSAERLKGVDSTLKIQPAKLEDSAVYLCASSLYRGQVYEQYFGPGTRLTVT.

There are a few counts of this clonotype. The chain employs TRBV4-1 and TRBJ2-1; the match to TRBD1 covers 7 bases. CDR1 is MGHRA and CDR2 is YSYEKL in the germline V gene. The CDR3 loop spans 13 amino acids. The J segment lost 9 bases and the V segment lost 1 base, leaving 3 bases of the junction unmatched. The CDR3 spells CASSQADRVEQFF. The CDR3 coding sequence is TGCGCCAGCAGCCAAGCCGACAGGGTTGAGCAGTTCTTC.

Only a few counts were recorded for this clonotype. This chain joins TRBV4-1 and TRBJ2-7; 9 nucleotides align to TRBD1. The CDR3 has 15 residues. V was pared by 1 base and J by 3 bases, with 4 bases of the junction left unmatched. Per the germline V gene, CDR1 is MGHRA and CDR2 is YSYEKL. CDR3 amino acids: CASSQGQGENYEQYF. DNA for the CDR3: TGCGCCAGCAGCCAAGGACAGGGGGAGAACTACGAGCAGTACTTC.

This clonotype was seen more than once but under ten times. The chain links TRBV7-2 to TRBJ1-5; D uncertain. The CDR3 consists of 13 residues. The ends were cut back, 6 bases at V and 9 bases at J, with 15 bases in the middle. Germline V gene lookup returns CDR1 SGHTA and CDR2 FQGNSA. The DNA of the CDR3 is TGTGCCAGCAGTCTTAAAGGTGGCGTGCCCCAGCATTTT. It yields the protein CASSLKGGVPQHF.

The chain carries TRBV9 and TRBJ2-1, with 8 bases that match TRBD1. There are 14 residues in the CDR3. From germline, CDR1 is SGDLS and CDR2 YYNGEE. V shed 3 bases and J 6 bases; nucleotides not matched to a gene: 5. The chain's CDR3 is CASSDGTGPNEQFF. The DNA of the CDR3 is TGTGCCAGCAGCGACGGGACAGGACCCAATGAGCAGTTCTTC.

This clonotype was observed a handful of times. The chain is built from TRBV7-9 and TRBJ2-3, with D perhaps assigned TRBD1 or TRBD2 (5 bases each). The CDR3 is made up of 16 amino acids. The germline gives CDR1 SEHNR, CDR2 FQNEAQ (reference sequence). With 6 bases removed from V and 1 base from J, the gap between germline ends came to 17 bases. CDR3 in amino acids: CASRWGPGSRTDTQYF. In nucleotides, the CDR3 is TGTGCCAGCAGATGGGGCCCGGGATCTCGCACAGATACGCAGTATTTT.

The rearrangement uses TRBV30 and TRBJ1-2; the match to TRBD1 covers 12 bases. The V gene end was trimmed by 2 bases and the J gene end by 8 bases; junction bases not matched to a gene: 9. Germline V gives CDR1 GTSNPN, CDR2 SVGIG (reference sequence). The CDR3 length is 15 residues. DNA of the CDR3: TGTGCCTGGAGTCCTTGGGACAGGGGGCATGTAGGCTACACCTTC. Translating it yields CAWSPWDRGHVGYTF.

This clonotype was counted only a few times. The chain carries TRBV7-6 and TRBJ1-1; TRBD1 might be the D (5 bases). Germline loops: CDR1 SGHVS, CDR2 FNYEAQ. This CDR3 region has 15 residues. Trimming pared 3 bases from V and 1 base from J, leaving 12 bases between. CDR3 nucleotide sequence: TGTGCCAGCAGCTTGACCGGACACCCGAACACTGAAGCTTTCTTT. Its protein product is CASSLTGHPNTEAFF.

This clonotype has more than one count but fewer than ten. The chain combines TRBV12-3 or TRBV12-4 with TRBJ1-5; D unclear. The CDR3 contains 15 residues. V was cut by 5 bases and J by 0 bases, with 11 bases left in between. CDR3 sequence (DNA): TGTGCCAGCAGTACCGGGTCCTTTAGCAATCAGCCCCAGCATTTT. It specifies CASSTGSFSNQPQHF.

This rearrangement joins TRBV7-8 to TRBJ2-5, with TRBD2 as a possible D gene (6 bases). Germline CDR1 SGHVS, CDR2 FQNEAQ. Trimming stripped 4 bases from V and 5 bases from J, with 14 bases between. The CDR3 has 14 residues. The CDR3 is CASSSPGERETQYF. In nucleotides, the CDR3 is TGTGCCAGCAGCTCCCCGGGGGAGCGCGAGACCCAGTACTTC.